Listed below are T cell receptor beta chains from one sample, sequenced in a study of T cell responses to AZD1222 COVID-19 vaccine. Data came from immunoSEQ multiplex PCR; TCRdb stores just in-frame clones and leaves some out. Of some 150,000 clones in the sample, approximately 90% were seen once. The specimen was peripheral blood, collected 28 days after the second AZD1222 dose. The receptors originated from an adult who received the AZD1222 COVID-19 vaccine. Both conserved end residues are part of each CDR3. Fields, in order: D gene, V gene, J gene, CDR3 protein. The D gene is left open where the match is weak.

d_gene: .
v_gene: TRBV19
j_gene: TRBJ1-1
CDR3aa: CASSSSGQLNTEAFF

d_gene: .
v_gene: TRBV5-1
j_gene: TRBJ2-2
CDR3aa: CASSLNAGELFF

d_gene: TRBD1
v_gene: TRBV5-4
j_gene: TRBJ2-1
CDR3aa: CASSEGQGPPGGEQFF

d_gene: TRBD1
v_gene: TRBV30
j_gene: TRBJ1-1
CDR3aa: CAWTGQGNTEAFF

d_gene: .
v_gene: TRBV6-5
j_gene: TRBJ1-2
CDR3aa: CASSLPDIGGYTF

d_gene: TRBD1
v_gene: TRBV18
j_gene: TRBJ1-6
CDR3aa: CASSPKQGGNSPLHF

d_gene: .
v_gene: TRBV29-1
j_gene: TRBJ1-1
CDR3aa: CSVTGQVNTEAFF

d_gene: .
v_gene: TRBV11-1
j_gene: TRBJ1-2
CDR3aa: CASSLREGYTF

d_gene: .
v_gene: TRBV6-4
j_gene: TRBJ1-1
CDR3aa: CASSARIENTEAFF

d_gene: .
v_gene: TRBV3-1/TRBV3-2
j_gene: TRBJ2-5
CDR3aa: CASSHPVAGRETQYF

d_gene: .
v_gene: TRBV28
j_gene: TRBJ1-2
CDR3aa: CASSLGSNYGYTF

d_gene: .
v_gene: TRBV4-1
j_gene: TRBJ2-7
CDR3aa: CASSQRTEQYF

d_gene: .
v_gene: TRBV10-3
j_gene: TRBJ1-2
CDR3aa: CAISETNRLANYGYTF

d_gene: .
v_gene: TRBV11-1
j_gene: TRBJ1-1
CDR3aa: CASSPRTPGTEAFF

d_gene: .
v_gene: TRBV19
j_gene: TRBJ1-1
CDR3aa: CASLTDGGEAFF

d_gene: .
v_gene: TRBV5-1
j_gene: TRBJ1-3
CDR3aa: CASSGESGNTIYF

d_gene: .
v_gene: TRBV9
j_gene: TRBJ2-4
CDR3aa: CASSGVAKNIQYF

d_gene: TRBD1
v_gene: TRBV9
j_gene: TRBJ1-2
CDR3aa: CASSVDGGRGPYGYTF

d_gene: .
v_gene: TRBV7-4
j_gene: TRBJ1-5
CDR3aa: CASSLERGSGQPQHF

d_gene: .
v_gene: TRBV12-3/TRBV12-4
j_gene: TRBJ1-2
CDR3aa: CASRFGDYGYTF

d_gene: TRBD1
v_gene: TRBV13
j_gene: TRBJ2-4
CDR3aa: CASRDRAVNIQYF

d_gene: .
v_gene: TRBV2
j_gene: TRBJ2-7
CDR3aa: CASSRGLNYEQYF

d_gene: .
v_gene: TRBV27
j_gene: TRBJ2-3
CDR3aa: CASSHRQITDTQYF

d_gene: .
v_gene: TRBV29-1
j_gene: TRBJ2-2
CDR3aa: CSVVPGPTNTGELFF

d_gene: .
v_gene: TRBV7-6
j_gene: TRBJ1-1
CDR3aa: CASSPTRAGKGDTEAFF

d_gene: .
v_gene: TRBV29-1
j_gene: TRBJ2-3
CDR3aa: CSEQVLPGTDTQYF

d_gene: .
v_gene: TRBV9
j_gene: TRBJ1-2
CDR3aa: CASSSRDGYTF

d_gene: TRBD1
v_gene: TRBV6-5
j_gene: TRBJ2-1
CDR3aa: CASSSTGQGRNEQFF

d_gene: .
v_gene: TRBV6-5
j_gene: TRBJ2-7
CDR3aa: CASSHSVDEQYF

d_gene: .
v_gene: TRBV5-1
j_gene: TRBJ1-2
CDR3aa: CASSLGAHSVYTF

d_gene: TRBD1
v_gene: TRBV12-3/TRBV12-4
j_gene: TRBJ1-4
CDR3aa: CASSLGPTGALFF

d_gene: .
v_gene: TRBV5-1
j_gene: TRBJ2-2
CDR3aa: CASSLEGASNTGELFF

d_gene: .
v_gene: TRBV5-4
j_gene: TRBJ1-1
CDR3aa: CASSFVSTEAFF

d_gene: .
v_gene: TRBV20-1
j_gene: TRBJ1-2
CDR3aa: CSVSGYTF

d_gene: .
v_gene: TRBV7-9
j_gene: TRBJ1-2
CDR3aa: CASSLVGSSANYGYTF

d_gene: .
v_gene: TRBV4-3
j_gene: TRBJ1-2
CDR3aa: CASSQESGLLYGYTF

d_gene: .
v_gene: TRBV3-1/TRBV3-2
j_gene: TRBJ2-1
CDR3aa: CASSQVGFYNEQFF

d_gene: .
v_gene: TRBV4-3
j_gene: TRBJ1-5
CDR3aa: CASSQDWQPHNQPQHF

d_gene: .
v_gene: TRBV7-2
j_gene: TRBJ1-2
CDR3aa: CASSPGRRGTEGYTF

d_gene: .
v_gene: TRBV15
j_gene: TRBJ2-1
CDR3aa: CATSRVGGLDEQFF

d_gene: TRBD1
v_gene: TRBV14
j_gene: TRBJ1-4
CDR3aa: CASSQKQGVNEKLFF

d_gene: .
v_gene: TRBV25-1
j_gene: TRBJ1-1
CDR3aa: CASSESVNTEAFF

d_gene: TRBD1
v_gene: TRBV6-5
j_gene: TRBJ2-2
CDR3aa: CASNLRGGLGELFF

d_gene: .
v_gene: TRBV30
j_gene: TRBJ1-3
CDR3aa: CAFYPGTNGNTIYF

d_gene: .
v_gene: TRBV3-1/TRBV3-2
j_gene: TRBJ1-2
CDR3aa: CASSPGINYGYTF

d_gene: TRBD1
v_gene: TRBV7-2
j_gene: TRBJ2-5
CDR3aa: CASSDRGRRETQYF

d_gene: .
v_gene: TRBV10-2
j_gene: TRBJ2-6
CDR3aa: CASSEGGRGANVLTF

d_gene: .
v_gene: TRBV4-2
j_gene: TRBJ2-2
CDR3aa: CASSQDIRGTTGELFF

d_gene: .
v_gene: TRBV12-3/TRBV12-4
j_gene: TRBJ2-7
CDR3aa: CASSDGYYEQYF

d_gene: TRBD1
v_gene: TRBV19
j_gene: TRBJ1-2
CDR3aa: CASSSGQIANYGYTF

d_gene: .
v_gene: TRBV29-1
j_gene: TRBJ1-2
CDR3aa: CSVEGAGLRYTF

d_gene: TRBD1
v_gene: TRBV10-2
j_gene: TRBJ2-7
CDR3aa: CASSKIKTGQDTYEQYF

d_gene: .
v_gene: TRBV12-5
j_gene: TRBJ1-6
CDR3aa: CASALDGLYGSPLHF

d_gene: .
v_gene: TRBV12-3/TRBV12-4
j_gene: TRBJ2-7
CDR3aa: CASSPGEPYEQYF